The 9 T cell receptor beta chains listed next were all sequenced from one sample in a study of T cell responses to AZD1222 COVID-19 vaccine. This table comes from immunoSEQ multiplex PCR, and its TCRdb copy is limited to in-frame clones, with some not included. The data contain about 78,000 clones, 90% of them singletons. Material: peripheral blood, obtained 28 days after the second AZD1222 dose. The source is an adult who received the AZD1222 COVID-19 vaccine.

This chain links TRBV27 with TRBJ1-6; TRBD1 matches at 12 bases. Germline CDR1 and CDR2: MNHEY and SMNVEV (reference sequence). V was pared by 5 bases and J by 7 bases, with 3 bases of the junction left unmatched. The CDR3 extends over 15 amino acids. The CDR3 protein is CASSLGTGGNSPLHF. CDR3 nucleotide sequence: TGTGCCAGCAGTCTCGGGACAGGGGGCAATTCACCCCTCCACTTT.

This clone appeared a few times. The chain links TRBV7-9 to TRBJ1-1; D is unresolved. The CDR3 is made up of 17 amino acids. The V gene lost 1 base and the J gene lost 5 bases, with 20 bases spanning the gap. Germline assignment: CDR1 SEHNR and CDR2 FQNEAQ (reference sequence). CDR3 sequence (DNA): TGTGCCAGCAGCTTAGAGCTAGCCCGGCGTTCTTCGACTGAAGCTTTCTTT. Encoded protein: CASSLELARRSSTEAFF.

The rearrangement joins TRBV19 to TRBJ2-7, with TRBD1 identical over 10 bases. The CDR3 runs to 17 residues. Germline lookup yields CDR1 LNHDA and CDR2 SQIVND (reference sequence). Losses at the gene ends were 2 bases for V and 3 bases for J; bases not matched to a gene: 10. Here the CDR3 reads CASSILPGQGTNYEQYF. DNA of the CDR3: TGTGCCAGTAGTATACTACCGGGACAGGGGACAAACTACGAGCAGTACTTC.

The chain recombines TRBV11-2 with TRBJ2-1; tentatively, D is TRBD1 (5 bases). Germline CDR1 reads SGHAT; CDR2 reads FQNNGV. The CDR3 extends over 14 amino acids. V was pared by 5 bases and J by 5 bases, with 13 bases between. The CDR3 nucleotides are TGTGCCAGCAGCCTAGGGGCTGGGAACAATGAGCAGTTCTTC. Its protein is CASSLGAGNNEQFF.

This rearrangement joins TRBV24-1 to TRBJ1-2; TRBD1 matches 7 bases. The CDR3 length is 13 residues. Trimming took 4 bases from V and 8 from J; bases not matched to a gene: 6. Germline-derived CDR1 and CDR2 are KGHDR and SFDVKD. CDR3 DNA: TGTGCCACCAGTGAAACGACAGGGAGGGGCTACACCTTC. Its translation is CATSETTGRGYTF.

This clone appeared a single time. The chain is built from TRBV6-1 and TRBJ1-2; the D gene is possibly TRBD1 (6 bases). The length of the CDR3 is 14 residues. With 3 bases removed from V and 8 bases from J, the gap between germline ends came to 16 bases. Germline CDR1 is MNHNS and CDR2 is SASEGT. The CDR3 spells CASSELRGAGGYTF. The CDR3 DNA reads TGTGCCAGCAGTGAGTTACGGGGGGCAGGAGGCTACACCTTC.

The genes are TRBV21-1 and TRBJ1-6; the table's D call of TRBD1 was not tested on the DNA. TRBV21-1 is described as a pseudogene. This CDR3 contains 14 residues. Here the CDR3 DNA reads TGTGCCAGCAGCAAACAGGGTCCGGATTCACCCCTCCACTTT. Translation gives CASSKQGPDSPLHF.

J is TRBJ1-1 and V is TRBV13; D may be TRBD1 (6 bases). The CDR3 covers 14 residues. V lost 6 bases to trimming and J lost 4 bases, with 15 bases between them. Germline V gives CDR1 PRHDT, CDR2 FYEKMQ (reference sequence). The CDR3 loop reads CASRGGRGATEAFF. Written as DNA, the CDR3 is TGTGCCAGCAGGGGAGGCAGGGGAGCCACTGAAGCTTTCTTT.

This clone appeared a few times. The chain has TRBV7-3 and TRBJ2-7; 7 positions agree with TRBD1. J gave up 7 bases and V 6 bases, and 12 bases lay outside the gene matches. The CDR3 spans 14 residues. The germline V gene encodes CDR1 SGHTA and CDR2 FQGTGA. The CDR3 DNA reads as TGTGCCAGCAGTCCCTCCAAGGGGGCGCGAGAGCAGTACTTC. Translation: CASSPSKGAREQYF.